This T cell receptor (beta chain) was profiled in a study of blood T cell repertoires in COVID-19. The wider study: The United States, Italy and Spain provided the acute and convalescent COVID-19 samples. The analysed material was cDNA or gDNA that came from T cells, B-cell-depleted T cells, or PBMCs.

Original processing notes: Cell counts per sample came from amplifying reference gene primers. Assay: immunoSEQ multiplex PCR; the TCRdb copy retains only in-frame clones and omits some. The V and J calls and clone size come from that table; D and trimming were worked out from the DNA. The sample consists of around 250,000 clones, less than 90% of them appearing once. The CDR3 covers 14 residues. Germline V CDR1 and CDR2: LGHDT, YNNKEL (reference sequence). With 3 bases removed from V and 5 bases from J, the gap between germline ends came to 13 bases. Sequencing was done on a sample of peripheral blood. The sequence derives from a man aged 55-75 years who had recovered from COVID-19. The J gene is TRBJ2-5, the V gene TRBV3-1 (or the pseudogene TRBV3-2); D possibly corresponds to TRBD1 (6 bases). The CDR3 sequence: CASSQNGQPETQYF. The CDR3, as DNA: TGTGCCAGCAGCCAGAACGGACAGCCCGAGACCCAGTACTTC.